Sequencing of this TCR beta chain was carried out in a study of identical twins. With 0 bases removed from V and 4 bases from J, the gap between germline ends came to 7 bases. CDR1 and CDR2 from the germline V gene are DFQATT and SNEGSKA (reference sequence). CDR3 length equals 12 residues. Study-wide points: Its conclusions, products of cross-sectional statistical analysis, did not come from following the same donors.

This clonotype was found a few times. What it binds is not known. A universal primer site was created by template switching, with the cDNA bearing unique molecular identifiers. TCRdb re-derived calls from the 5' RACE reads in MiXCR, one entry per CDR3 protein. The data contain about 190,000 distinct CDR3 sequences, more than 15% of them singletons. The same data also contributed to another study, on T cells expressing NK-cell markers. That paper adds: From sorted CD3+CD56+NKG2C+, CD3+CD56+NKG2C- and CD3+CD56-NKG2C+ T cells came the TCR beta repertoires.

Sequencing input: CD8+ T cells sorted from blood. The TCR comes from a woman under 30 in good health. V is TRBV20-1 and J is TRBJ2-7; D gene unclear. The CDR3 nucleotides read TGCAGTGCTAGAGAACAGAGTTACGAGCAGTACTTC. Translation gives CSAREQSYEQYF.